This T cell receptor (beta chain) was observed in a study of CD8+ T cells in alopecia areata. Study-wide results and limits: Researchers reported that TCR sharing among patients proved less clear than in mice, possibly HLA-linked. In lesional scalp, particularly from alopecia totalis/universalis, clonality was higher than in normal scalp.

RNA was isolated and reverse transcribed to cDNA, the sequencing template. Clones were sequenced by immunoSEQ multiplex PCR, and TCRdb holds only the in-frame ones, with some missing. The sample includes approximately 150,000 clones, 55% to 65% seen only once; the top ten take around 4.8%. The CDR3 loop spans 13 amino acids. The V gene's germline CDR1 is SQVTM and CDR2 ANQGSEA. The germline V and J ends were trimmed by 5 bases and 0 bases, with 11 bases remaining between them. This clone was picked up a small number of times. Its antigen is undetermined. PBMCs, the starting material, were the source of sorted CD4+ and CD8+ T cells.

This chain uses TRBV29-1 with TRBJ2-7; D is undetermined. Sequences were obtained from CD4+ T cells sorted from blood. This clonotype was obtained from a human donor in good health. The CDR3 region is CSVKGPGSYEQYF. CDR3 DNA sequence: TGCAGCGTTAAGGGTCCGGGCTCCTACGAGCAGTACTTC.